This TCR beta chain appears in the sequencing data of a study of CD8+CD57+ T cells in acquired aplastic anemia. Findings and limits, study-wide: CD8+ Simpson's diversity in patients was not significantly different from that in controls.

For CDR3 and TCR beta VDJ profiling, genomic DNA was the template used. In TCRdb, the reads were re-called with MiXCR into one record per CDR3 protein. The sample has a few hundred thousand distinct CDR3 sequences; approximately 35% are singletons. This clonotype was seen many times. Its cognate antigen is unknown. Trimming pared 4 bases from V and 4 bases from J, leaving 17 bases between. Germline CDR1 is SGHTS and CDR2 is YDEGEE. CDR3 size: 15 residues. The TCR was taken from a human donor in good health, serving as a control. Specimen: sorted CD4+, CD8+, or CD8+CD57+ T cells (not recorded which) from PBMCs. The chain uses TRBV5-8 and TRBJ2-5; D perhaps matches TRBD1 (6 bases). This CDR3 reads CASSLGLGHGETQYF. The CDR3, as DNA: TGTGCCAGCAGCCTTGGGTTGGGACACGGAGAGACCCAGTACTTC.